These 27 T cell receptor beta chains came from one sample sequenced in a study of T cells in Graves' hyperthyroidism and ophthalmopathy. Regions amplified from RNA transcripts were the TCR beta CDR3 regions. Primed by the HTBI set, a first-round RT-PCR was run on the TCR CDR3. From the multiplex PCR reads, TCRdb called clonotypes with MiXCR, one entry per CDR3 protein. Of about 350,000 distinct CDR3 sequences in the sample, 15% to 20% are singletons; the top ten hold 15% to 17%. The sequencing sample was made of blood. The origin of the receptors is a woman aged 40 to 50 with Graves' ophthalmopathy.

Ten or more counts support this clonotype. The chain employs TRBV6-5 and TRBJ2-7; D not resolved. The germline gives CDR1 MNHEY, CDR2 SVGAGI. This CDR3 comprises 15 residues. V lost 4 bases and J lost 3, with 16 bases in between. The CDR3 is CASSSPGKNDYEQYF. CDR3 sequence (DNA): TGTGCCAGCAGTTCTCCAGGAAAAAACGACTACGAGCAGTACTTC.

This clonotype appeared many times. J is TRBJ2-2 and V is TRBV7-8, with a weak D call TRBD2 (5 bases). The germline gives CDR1 SGHVS, CDR2 FQNEAQ. Trimming took off 6 bases at V and 4 bases at J, with 18 bases between the two ends. CDR3 length: 16 residues. For the CDR3, the DNA is TGTGCCAGCAGGGGGTTGGTGGGAGCGTCCACCGGGGAGCTGTTTTTT. Translation: CASRGLVGASTGELFF.

The chain uses TRBV27 and TRBJ1-2; D might be TRBD1 (6 bases). The length of the CDR3 is 16 residues. Germline assignment: CDR1 MNHEY and CDR2 SMNVEV (reference sequence). Trimming left V 1 base short and J 3 bases short, with 15 bases between. CDR3 in DNA: TGTGCCAGCAGTTTATGGGCAGGGGAGTTGGACTATGGCTACACCTTC. It specifies CASSLWAGELDYGYTF.

This clonotype was observed many times. The chain combines TRBV27 with TRBJ2-1; D is possibly TRBD2 (5 bases). This CDR3 is 16 amino acids long. Trimming pared 3 bases from V and 0 bases from J, leaving 12 bases between. Germline lookup yields CDR1 MNHEY and CDR2 SMNVEV (reference sequence). CDR3 sequence reads: CASSFEGGSSYNEQFF. CDR3 bases: TGTGCCAGCAGTTTTGAGGGCGGAAGCTCCTACAATGAGCAGTTCTTC.

This clonotype occurred many times. This chain connects TRBV6-1 to TRBJ2-5, with D tentatively TRBD2 (6 bases). The CDR3 spans 13 residues. The ends were cut back, 6 bases at V and 5 bases at J, with 13 bases in the middle. CDR1 is MNHNS, CDR2 SASEGT, per germline. Written as DNA, the CDR3 is TGTGCCAGCAGAACTTGGAGCGGGGAGACCCAGTACTTC. Amino acid sequence: CASRTWSGETQYF.

J is TRBJ1-2 and V is TRBV6-5, with D possibly being TRBD1 (5 bases). V was cut by 7 bases and J by 0 bases, with 9 bases left in between. Germline CDR1 reads MNHEY; CDR2 reads SVGAGI. CDR3 length: 13 amino acids. The CDR3 DNA sequence: TGTGCCAGCATTACGACAGCTAACTATGGCTACACCTTC. It translates to CASITTANYGYTF.

The chain links TRBV27 to TRBJ1-5; D unresolved. Deletions cut 6 bases from V and 6 bases from J, with 12 bases between. Per the germline V gene, CDR1 is MNHEY and CDR2 is SMNVEV (reference sequence). This CDR3 region has 13 residues. In nucleotides, the CDR3 is TGTGCCAGCAGACTTAATAGAGGTCAGCCCCAGCATTTT. This translates into CASRLNRGQPQHF.

This clonotype was seen at least ten times. The chain combines TRBV11-2 with TRBJ1-2; 8 bases agree with TRBD1. This CDR3 is 16 amino acids long. Germline V CDR1 and CDR2: SGHAT, FQNNGV. Trimming at V came to 6 bases and at J to 1 base, leaving 10 bases not matched to a gene. The CDR3 reads CASRQTGTGVNYGYTF. CDR3 DNA: TGTGCCAGCAGACAAACCGGGACAGGAGTTAACTATGGCTACACCTTC.

This clonotype was detected ten times or more. This chain uses TRBV29-1 with TRBJ2-7, with 7 nucleotides matching TRBD1. Germline V CDR1 and CDR2: SQVTM, ANQGSEA. V was clipped by 6 bases and J by 5 bases; unmatched bases: 7. This CDR3 region has 12 residues. In DNA form, the CDR3 reads TGCAGCGTAAATGACAGGGACCACGAGCAGTACTTC. It specifies CSVNDRDHEQYF.

The V call is TRBV6-1, the J call TRBJ2-5; D not resolved. The germline V gene has CDR1 MNHNS and CDR2 SASEGT. V lost 4 bases and J lost 5, with 14 bases in between. This CDR3 spans 14 amino acids. CDR3 in DNA: TGTGCCAGCAGTGGGGCCTTGGCCCGGGAGACCCAGTACTTC. Translation gives CASSGALARETQYF.

This clonotype turned up a few times. The V call is TRBV11-2, the J call TRBJ2-6; D is unresolved. The CDR3 has 16 residues. The V end was cut by 0 bases, the J end by 0 bases, with 6 bases between. The germline CDR1 and CDR2 sequences are SGHAT and FQNNGV. CDR3 residues: CASSLDRVSGANVLTF. The CDR3 nucleotides are TGTGCCAGCAGCTTAGATCGAGTCTCTGGGGCCAACGTCCTGACTTTC.

This clonotype came up many times. The CDR3 DNA reads as TGTGCCAGCAGTTACTCGACGAGCGGCGGCTACACCTTC. Amino acid sequence: CASSYSTSGGYTF. This chain uses TRBV6-5 with TRBJ1-2; unclear D gene. V was shortened by 0 bases and J by 8 bases, with 10 bases between the two germline ends. Per the germline V gene, CDR1 is MNHEY and CDR2 is SVGAGI. This CDR3 region has 13 residues.

This clonotype was picked up many times. The genes are TRBV12-3 or TRBV12-4 and TRBJ1-5, with D possibly TRBD1 on 5 matching bases. The CDR3 runs to 14 residues. V was pared by 2 bases and J by 6 bases, with 11 bases between. The DNA of the CDR3 is TGTGCCAGCAGTTTAAGAGGGGTAGGTCAGCCCCAGCATTTT. This translates into CASSLRGVGQPQHF.

In its sample, this clonotype was seen many times. The chain recombines TRBV28 with TRBJ2-5; D assignment may be TRBD1 or TRBD2 (5 bases each). This CDR3 is 15 amino acids long. Trimming stripped 6 bases from V and 5 bases from J, with 19 bases between. Germline values: CDR1 MDHEN, CDR2 SYDVKM. The CDR3 sequence is CASRSGTAIGETQYF. CDR3 coding DNA: TGTGCCAGCAGGTCCGGGACGGCCATTGGGGAGACCCAGTACTTC.

As to this clonotype: Its ends do not fully match the called genes, so a read error is possible. The rearrangement uses TRBV12-3 or TRBV12-4 and TRBJ1-2; D is possibly TRBD1 (5 bases). The CDR3 covers 12 residues. CDR3 DNA: TGTGCCAGCAACTCAGGGATTGGCGGCTACATCTTC. It yields the protein CASNSGIGGYIF.

This clonotype was seen repeatedly, ten times or more. The chain combines TRBV12-3 or TRBV12-4 with TRBJ1-2; D uncertain. The CDR3 totals 12 residues. With 7 bases removed from V and 7 bases from J, the gap between germline ends came to 13 bases. The CDR3 bases are TGTGCCAGCATTCCCATTCCCGGTGGCTACACCTTC. Its translation: CASIPIPGGYTF.

This clonotype was detected ten times or more. The J gene is TRBJ1-1, the V gene TRBV20-1; tentatively, D is TRBD1 (5 bases). The CDR3 covers 14 residues. Trimming pared 7 bases from V and 0 bases from J, leaving 15 bases between. Germline V gene sequence: CDR1 DFQATT, CDR2 SNEGSKA (reference sequence). The CDR3 loop is CSVPNRTLNTEAFF. The CDR3 bases are TGCAGTGTGCCCAATCGGACATTGAACACTGAAGCTTTCTTT.

This clonotype was seen repeatedly, ten times or more. V and J are TRBV27 and TRBJ1-1; D might be TRBD1 (5 bases). With 5 bases removed from V and 0 bases from J, the gap between germline ends came to 16 bases. The CDR3 spans 16 residues. The germline gives CDR1 MNHEY, CDR2 SMNVEV (reference sequence). The DNA of the CDR3 is TGTGCCAGCAGTCCCCACCGGGGGTACATGAACACTGAAGCTTTCTTT. It translates to CASSPHRGYMNTEAFF.

A few counts support this clonotype. Since a much larger clone is just one base distant, this may be a read error. In nucleotides, the CDR3 is TGTGCCAGCAGCTTCGCGGGGGTCCAAGAGACCCAGTACTTC. This sequence encodes CASSFAGVQETQYF. V is TRBV7-2 and J is TRBJ2-5, with TRBD2 matching over 7 bases. J lost 1 base, V lost 3 bases, and 2 bases had no gene match. Germline CDR1 is SGHTA and CDR2 is FQGNSA. The CDR3 covers 14 residues.

Many counts were recorded for this clonotype. Since a much larger clone is just one base distant, this may be a read error. The rearrangement joins TRBV24-1 to TRBJ1-2; D not resolved. CDR3 length equals 15 residues. The germline gives CDR1 KGHDR, CDR2 SFDVKD. V was trimmed by 3 bases and J by 4 bases, leaving 14 bases between them. CDR3 DNA: TGTGCCACCAGTGATAGGGTGGCGAAACCCTATGGCTACACCTTC. Translating it yields CATSDRVAKPYGYTF.

This clonotype was counted ten times or more. V is TRBV6-1 and J is TRBJ1-1; D not certain. Germline loops: CDR1 MNHNS, CDR2 SASEGT. The CDR3 runs to 14 residues. Trimming took off 7 bases at V and 5 bases at J, with 17 bases between the two ends. The CDR3 sequence: CASNSRGGSTEAFF. In nucleotides, the CDR3 is TGTGCCAGCAACTCACGGGGAGGGTCGACTGAAGCTTTCTTT.

This clonotype was counted a few times. This chain uses TRBV19 with TRBJ2-6; D might be TRBD1 (6 bases). The germline gives CDR1 LNHDA, CDR2 SQIVND (reference sequence). V gave up 3 bases and J gave up 0 bases, with 12 bases separating them. There are 17 residues in the CDR3. CDR3 protein: CASSISGQLSGANVLTF. Here the CDR3 DNA reads TGTGCCAGTAGTATCTCGGGACAACTCTCTGGGGCCAACGTCCTGACTTTC.

This clonotype was seen ten or more times. The rearrangement uses TRBV28 and TRBJ2-5; possibly TRBD1 or TRBD2 for D (5 bases each). This CDR3 spans 16 amino acids. V was clipped by 5 bases and J by 3 bases, with 19 bases between them. CDR1 is MDHEN, CDR2 SYDVKM, per germline. The DNA of the CDR3 is TGTGCCAGCAGTCAGCACGGGGTCGGGACGGAAGAGACCCAGTACTTC. Residues: CASSQHGVGTEETQYF. The full variable domain, rest sourced from reference TRBV28 and TRBJ2-5, is DVKVTQSSRYLVKRTGEKVFLECVQDMDHENMFWYRQDPGLGLRLIYFSYDVKMKEKGDIPEGYSVSREKKERFSLILESASTNQTSMYLCASSQHGVGTEETQYFGPGTRLLVL.

This clonotype was observed at least ten times. The chain couples TRBV4-1 to TRBJ2-7; 9 nucleotides align to TRBD2. Germline CDR1 MGHRA, CDR2 YSYEKL. V was pared by 3 bases and J by 3 bases, with 3 bases of the junction left unmatched. The CDR3 has 14 amino acids. In DNA form, the CDR3 reads TGCGCCAGCAGCCACATTAGCGGGAGCTACGAGCAGTACTTC. Translating it yields CASSHISGSYEQYF.

This clonotype was seen repeatedly, ten times or more. This rearrangement joins TRBV6-5 to TRBJ1-5; D gene ambiguous. Trimming removed 0 bases from V and 3 bases from J, with 9 bases in between. Germline loops: CDR1 MNHEY, CDR2 SVGAGI. This CDR3 is 15 amino acids long. The CDR3 DNA is TGTGCCAGCAGTTACTCGAAGGGTGACAATCAGCCCCAGCATTTT. Its protein product is CASSYSKGDNQPQHF.

The table lists this clonotype with many counts. This chain links TRBV30 with TRBJ2-7, with TRBD2 matching 7 bases. The V and J ends lost 0 bases and 0 bases, in that order; junction bases with no gene match: 2. The CDR3 is 14 residues long. Germline V CDR1 and CDR2: GTSNPN, SVGIG (reference sequence). In DNA, the CDR3 is TGTGCCTGGAGTGTTAGCGGGCTCTCCTACGAGCAGTACTTC. Protein: CAWSVSGLSYEQYF.

The table lists this clonotype with a few counts. The chain recombines TRBV9 with TRBJ2-2, with 7 bases aligning to TRBD2. Germline V gene data show CDR1 as SGDLS and CDR2 as YYNGEE. V trimming: 5 bases; J trimming: 1 base; junction bases outside the gene matches: 5. CDR3 length: 15 amino acids. This chain's CDR3 is CASRPTSENTGELFF. The CDR3 DNA sequence: TGTGCCAGCAGACCAACTAGCGAGAACACCGGGGAGCTGTTTTTT.